This entry lists 21 T cell receptor beta chains sequenced from one sample in a study of T cell clonotyping in hematopoietic cell transplantation. Clones were read by immunoSEQ multiplex PCR, and TCRdb kept only the in-frame ones, dropping some. The repertoire holds roughly 8,400 clones, roughly 62% seen once, with 22% in the top ten. This specimen was peripheral blood mononuclear cells, taken 100 days after allogeneic stem cell transplant. These receptors were taken from a male patient aged 55 to 69 who had an allogeneic stem cell transplant from an unrelated donor, so the T cells may come from the graft donor. Some clones in this sample may be carry-over from other donors' samples.

This clone occurred a few times. The chain employs TRBV6-4 and TRBJ2-2; D unclear. The CDR3 spans 14 residues. V lost 3 bases, J lost 4 bases, and 9 bases lay in between. CDR1 is MRHNA, CDR2 SNTAGT, per germline. The CDR3 reads CASSELDSTGELFF. The CDR3 DNA reads TGTGCCAGCAGTGAGTTGGATTCCACCGGGGAGCTGTTTTTT.

The chain employs TRBV30 and TRBJ2-5; TRBD2 is a possible D gene (6 bases). The CDR3 runs to 12 residues. Germline CDR1 reads GTSNPN; CDR2 reads SVGIG (reference sequence). V dropped 7 bases and J dropped 5 bases, with 14 bases sitting between them. The CDR3 region is CAYARGGETQYF. The CDR3 bases are TGTGCCTACGCCCGAGGAGGGGAGACCCAGTACTTC.

The chain links TRBV7-8 to TRBJ1-5, with D uncertain. Germline V gene data show CDR1 as SGHVS and CDR2 as FQNEAQ. This CDR3 is built from 14 residues. The germline V and J ends were trimmed by 1 base and 2 bases, with 6 bases remaining between them. CDR3 DNA: TGTGCCAGCAGCTTAGGACGCGGCAATCAGCCCCAGCATTTT. It yields the protein CASSLGRGNQPQHF.

This chain joins TRBV6-1 and TRBJ2-2; TRBD2 agrees at 15 bases. Trimming at V came to 4 bases and at J to 0 bases, leaving 3 bases not matched to a gene. Germline values: CDR1 MNHNS, CDR2 SASEGT. The CDR3 has 18 residues. In DNA, the CDR3 is TGTGCCAGCAGTGCGGGACTAGCGGGAGGCCCGAACACCGGGGAGCTGTTTTTT. The encoded protein is CASSAGLAGGPNTGELFF.

The chain recombines TRBV29-1 with TRBJ2-5; TRBD1 matches 7 bases. The junction had 10 bases not matched to a gene; V was cut back by 4 bases and J by 5 bases. The CDR3 is 14 residues long. Germline-derived CDR1 and CDR2 are SQVTM and ANQGSEA. In nucleotides, the CDR3 is TGCAGCGTTGGGGATAAGGACAGGTCGGAGACCCAGTACTTC. This sequence encodes CSVGDKDRSETQYF.

This clone has a handful of counts. The chain carries TRBV9 and TRBJ1-5, with D tentatively TRBD1 (5 bases). V lost 1 base to trimming and J lost 10 bases, with 15 bases between them. The germline V gene has CDR1 SGDLS and CDR2 YYNGEE. This CDR3 comprises 14 residues. The CDR3 region has the DNA TGTGCCAGCAGCGTATGGGGGGGTTCGGAACCCCAGCATTTT. It translates to CASSVWGGSEPQHF.

The chain links TRBV2 to TRBJ1-6; D ambiguous. This CDR3 spans 12 amino acids. In germline, CDR1 is SNHLY, CDR2 FYNNEI. V lost 8 bases, J lost 5 bases, and 7 bases lay in between. The CDR3 DNA sequence: TGTGCCAGCGGGCAGAATAATTCACCCCTCCACTTT. Protein product: CASGQNNSPLHF.

The V call is TRBV29-1, the J call TRBJ1-2; D is perhaps TRBD1 (5 bases). The CDR3 is 14 amino acids. Germline V lookup: CDR1 SQVTM, CDR2 ANQGSEA. Trimming took 3 bases from V and 2 from J, leaving 13 bases between them. CDR3 amino acids: CSVETANQNYGYTF. CDR3 in DNA: TGCAGCGTTGAGACAGCAAATCAAAACTATGGCTACACCTTC.

The chain uses TRBV19 and TRBJ2-3; D remains ambiguous. The CDR3 extends over 16 amino acids. With 5 bases removed from V and 3 bases from J, the gap between germline ends came to 18 bases. CDR1 and CDR2 (germline): LNHDA, SQIVND (reference sequence). The CDR3 spells CASSASTGDGTDTQYF. For the CDR3, the DNA is TGTGCCAGTAGTGCCTCGACGGGCGACGGGACAGATACGCAGTATTTT.

This clone rates as medium-sized. The rearrangement links TRBV7-6 to TRBJ1-1; D is unresolved. Germline V gives CDR1 SGHVS, CDR2 FNYEAQ. V was trimmed by 7 bases and J by 2 bases, leaving 14 bases between them. CDR3 length: 14 amino acids. The CDR3: CASIPEPINTEAFF. The CDR3 DNA is TGTGCCAGCATCCCGGAGCCCATCAACACTGAAGCTTTCTTT. The full variable domain, in which reference TRBV7-6 and TRBJ1-1 provide the parts outside the CDR3, is GAGVSQSPRYKVTKRGQDVALRCDPISGHVSLYWYRQALGQGPEFLTYFNYEAQQDKSGLPNDRFSAERPEGSISTLTIQRTEQRDSAMYRCASIPEPINTEAFFGQGTRLTVV.

This clone came up once. The rearrangement joins TRBV6-6 to TRBJ1-6, with unresolved D. The CDR3 runs to 14 residues. V was shortened by 5 bases and J by 11 bases, with 16 bases between the two germline ends. CDR1 MNHNY and CDR2 SVGAGI come from the germline V gene (reference sequence). DNA of the CDR3: TGTGCCAGCAGTCTCGACCTGACCAATACACCCCTCCACTTT. This encodes CASSLDLTNTPLHF.

The chain employs TRBV5-4 and TRBJ2-1; a weak D match, TRBD1 (8 bases). Trimming removed 5 bases at V and 2 bases at J, with 20 bases between. Germline values: CDR1 SGHNT, CDR2 YYREEE (reference sequence). The CDR3 consists of 17 residues. CDR3: CASSYDYRGGAYNEQFF. The CDR3 coding sequence is TGTGCCAGCAGTTATGATTACAGGGGGGGCGCCTACAATGAGCAGTTCTTC. The full variable domain, with the rest looked up from reference TRBV5-4 and TRBJ2-1, is ETGVTQSPTHLIKTRGQQVTLRCSSQSGHNTVSWYQQALGQGPQFIFQYYREEENGRGNFPPRFSGLQFPNYSSELNVNALELDDSALYLCASSYDYRGGAYNEQFFGPGTRLTVL.

The chain uses TRBV18 and TRBJ1-3; no firm D call. The CDR3 has 16 amino acids. Trimming left V 3 bases short and J 0 bases short, with 12 bases between. CDR1 and CDR2 from the germline V gene are KGHSH and LQKENI. In nucleotides, the CDR3 is TGTGCCAGCTCACCCGCTGCGGGGTTCTCTGGAAACACCATATATTTT. It is translated as CASSPAAGFSGNTIYF. Looking up the rest from reference TRBV18 and TRBJ1-3 gives the full variable domain: NAGVMQNPRHLVRRRGQEARLRCSPMKGHSHVYWYRQLPEEGLKFMVYLQKENIIDESGMPKERFSAEFPKEGPSILRIQQVVRGDSAAYFCASSPAAGFSGNTIYFGEGSWLTVV.

J is TRBJ2-2 and V is TRBV6-5; the D is unclear. Trimming shortened V by 10 bases and J by 0 bases, and 15 bases separated the two germline ends. This CDR3 region has 15 residues. CDR1 MNHEY and CDR2 SVGAGI come from the germline V gene. The CDR3 DNA follows: TGTGCCATTCAAAAGGTCAGCTCGAACACCGGGGAGCTGTTTTTT. Amino acids: CAIQKVSSNTGELFF.

The chain carries TRBV15 and TRBJ1-4; D remains ambiguous. Trimming removed 5 bases at V and 3 bases at J, with 13 bases between. CDR1 and CDR2 from the germline V gene are LNHNV and YYDKDF (reference sequence). This CDR3 is 15 amino acids long. CDR3 sequence: CATSVSKASNEKLFF. The CDR3 region has the DNA TGTGCCACCAGCGTGAGTAAGGCTTCTAATGAAAAACTGTTTTTT.

The CDR3: CASSFAGEDTQYF. CDR3 DNA: TGTGCCAGCAGCTTTGCGGGGGAAGATACGCAGTATTTT. The rearrangement uses TRBV7-3 and TRBJ2-3; 7 nucleotides match TRBD2. The CDR3 sequence is 13 residues long. Looked up from germline, CDR1 is SGHTA and CDR2 is FQGTGA. V was pared by 3 bases and J by 5 bases, with 2 bases of the junction left unmatched.

V is TRBV28 and J is TRBJ2-7, with TRBD2 matching over 16 bases. The CDR3 runs 16 residues. The germline V gene encodes CDR1 MDHEN and CDR2 SYDVKM. V was clipped by 6 bases and J by 5 bases; unmatched bases: 7. The CDR3 nucleotides read TGTGCCAGCAGGCCGCCGGGACTAGCGGGAGGGGACGAGCAGTACTTC. Translation gives CASRPPGLAGGDEQYF.

V gene TRBV30 combines with J gene TRBJ1-5; 9 nucleotides agree with TRBD1. The CDR3 spans 15 residues. V lost 4 bases and J lost 3; bases outside the gene matches: 7. Germline V gene sequence: CDR1 GTSNPN, CDR2 SVGIG (reference sequence). The CDR3 sequence: CAWNVGQGTNQPQHF. The CDR3 bases are TGTGCCTGGAATGTGGGACAGGGAACCAATCAGCCCCAGCATTTT.

The chain links TRBV4-2 to TRBJ2-1; D is perhaps TRBD2 (6 bases). The CDR3 has 17 amino acids. V lost 0 bases, J lost 2 bases, and 14 bases lay in between. CDR1 LGHNA and CDR2 YNFKEQ come from the germline V gene. The CDR3 bases are TGTGCCAGCAGCCAAGAACGGGGGAGTTTGACCTACAATGAGCAGTTCTTC. It yields the protein CASSQERGSLTYNEQFF.

This chain joins TRBV27 and TRBJ1-4, with D perhaps matching TRBD1 (6 bases). This CDR3 has 18 amino acids. With 0 bases removed from V and 3 bases from J, the gap between germline ends came to 17 bases. CDR1 and CDR2 from the germline V gene are MNHEY and SMNVEV (reference sequence). CDR3 DNA: TGTGCCAGCAGTTTATCCACTAAACGAGGGGGAGCTAATGAAAAACTGTTTTTT. As protein: CASSLSTKRGGANEKLFF.

The chain has TRBV29-1 and TRBJ1-3, with unresolved D. V was shortened by 0 bases and J by 4 bases, with 13 bases between the two germline ends. In germline, CDR1 is SQVTM, CDR2 ANQGSEA. There are 15 residues in the CDR3. The CDR3 sequence: CSVEDLTRKGNTIYF. The CDR3 coding sequence is TGCAGCGTTGAAGATCTTACAAGGAAGGGAAACACCATATATTTT.